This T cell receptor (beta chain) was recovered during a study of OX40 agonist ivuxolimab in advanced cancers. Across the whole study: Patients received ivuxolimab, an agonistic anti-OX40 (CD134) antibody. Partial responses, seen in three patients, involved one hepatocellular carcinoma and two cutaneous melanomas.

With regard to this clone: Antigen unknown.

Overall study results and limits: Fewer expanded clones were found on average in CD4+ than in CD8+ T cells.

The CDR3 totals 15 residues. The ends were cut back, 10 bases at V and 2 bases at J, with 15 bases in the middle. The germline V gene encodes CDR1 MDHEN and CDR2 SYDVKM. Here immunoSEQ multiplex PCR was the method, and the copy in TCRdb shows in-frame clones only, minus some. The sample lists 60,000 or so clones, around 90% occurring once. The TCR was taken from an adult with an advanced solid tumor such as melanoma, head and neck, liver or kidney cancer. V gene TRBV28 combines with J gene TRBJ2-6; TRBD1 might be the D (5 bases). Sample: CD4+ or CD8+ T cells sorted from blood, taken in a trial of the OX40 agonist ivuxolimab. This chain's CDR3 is CATLQDQTGANVLTF. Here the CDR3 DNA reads TGTGCCACCCTACAGGACCAGACTGGGGCCAACGTCCTGACTTTC.